These T cell receptor beta chains were read from a single sample in a study of OX40 agonist ivuxolimab in advanced cancers. Measured with immunoSEQ multiplex PCR; TCRdb has only the in-frame clones, and not every one. The repertoire holds approximately 91,000 clones, with around 87% as singletons. Sequenced material: CD4+ or CD8+ T cells sorted from blood, taken in a trial of the OX40 agonist ivuxolimab. These TCRs come from an adult with an advanced solid tumor such as melanoma, head and neck, liver or kidney cancer. Each CDR3 is given with its conserved first and last residue. Fields, in order: clone size, D gene, V gene, J gene, CDR3 protein, CDR3 DNA. The D gene is left open where the match is weak. Expanded clones get a size class; other rows say once, few or many, or leave the size out.

>NA|NA|TRBV4-1|TRBJ2-7
CASSQGWANYEQYF
TGCGCCAGCAGCCAAGGGTGGGCGAACTACGAGCAGTACTTC
>NA|TRBD1|TRBV9|TRBJ2-1
CASSVTGGSYNEQFF
TGTGCCAGCAGCGTAACAGGGGGGTCCTACAATGAGCAGTTCTTC
>NA|TRBD2|TRBV5-1|TRBJ2-5
CASSLASSGSETQYF
TGCGCCAGCAGCTTGGCCTCTAGCGGATCAGAGACCCAGTACTTC
>NA|TRBD2|TRBV5-1|TRBJ2-1
CASSLAASGSLNEQFF
TGCGCCAGCAGCTTGGCCGCTAGCGGGAGTTTAAATGAGCAGTTCTTC
>NA|NA|TRBV7-9|TRBJ2-7
CASSLDTLYEQYF
TGTGCCAGCAGCTTAGATACGTTATACGAGCAGTACTTC
>NA|TRBD1|TRBV6-5|TRBJ2-1
CASSYYGQGAGEQFF
TGTGCCAGCAGTTATTATGGACAGGGGGCCGGTGAGCAGTTCTTC
>NA|NA|TRBV7-9|TRBJ1-2
CASSGRNYGYTF
TGTGCCAGCAGCGGCAGGAATTATGGCTACACCTTC
>NA|NA|TRBV5-1|TRBJ2-1
CASTLLNEQFF
TGCGCCAGCACCCTCTTAAATGAGCAGTTCTTC
>NA|TRBD2|TRBV7-6|TRBJ2-5
CASSPGTAPGLAGDQETQYF
TGTGCCAGCAGCCCAGGGACCGCACCCGGACTAGCGGGAGATCAAGAGACCCAGTACTTC
>NA|NA|TRBV11-3|TRBJ1-2
CASSPSHERYGYTF
TGTGCCAGCAGCCCCTCACACGAGCGGTATGGCTACACCTTC
>NA|NA|TRBV29-1|TRBJ2-3
CSVGARTDTQYF
TGCAGCGTTGGTGCCCGCACAGATACGCAGTATTTT
>NA|NA|TRBV29-1|TRBJ1-1
CSVVRGGGTEAFF
TGCAGCGTTGTAAGGGGGGGAGGCACTGAAGCTTTCTTT
>NA|NA|TRBV4-3|TRBJ1-3
CASSQVGGSGNTIYF
TGCGCCAGCAGCCAAGTGGGGGGATCTGGAAACACCATATATTTT
>few|NA|TRBV7-9|TRBJ1-1
CASTLEGNTEAFF
TGTGCCAGCACCTTGGAAGGGAACACTGAAGCTTTCTTT
>NA|TRBD1|TRBV19|TRBJ2-6
CASNPRGQKSSGANVLTF
TGTGCCAGTAATCCCCGGGGACAGAAGAGCTCTGGGGCCAACGTCCTGACTTTC
>NA|NA|TRBV2|TRBJ2-2
CASCEPLREAEVPGELFF
TGTGCCAGCTGTGAGCCATTGCGGGAAGCGGAGGTGCCCGGGGAGCTGTTTTTT
>once|TRBD1|TRBV5-1|TRBJ2-1
CASSHTGTGSRNEQFF
TGCGCCAGCAGCCATACCGGGACAGGGAGCAGGAATGAGCAGTTCTTC
>NA|NA|TRBV5-1|TRBJ2-3
CASSLSDSSNTDTQYF
TGCGCCAGCAGCTTGTCGGACTCCTCTAACACAGATACGCAGTATTTT
>NA|TRBD1|TRBV6-6|TRBJ1-3
CASRTGFSGNTTYF
TGTGCCAGCAGGACAGGGTTCTCTGGAAACACCACATATTTT
>NA|TRBD2|TRBV28|TRBJ2-6
CASSFRFSGGGPSGANVLTF
TGTGCCAGCAGTTTTAGATTTTCGGGGGGTGGCCCTTCTGGGGCCAACGTCCTGACTTTC
>NA|TRBD2|TRBV7-3|TRBJ2-3
CASSPTSGSPFSTDTQYF
TGTGCCAGCAGCCCGACTAGCGGGAGCCCCTTTTCCACAGATACGCAGTATTTT
>NA|NA|TRBV6-1|TRBJ2-5
CASSEGMEETQYF
TGTGCCAGCAGTGAAGGGATGGAAGAGACCCAGTACTTC
>NA|TRBD1|TRBV11-2|TRBJ2-2
CASSSNRGSNTGELFF
TGTGCCAGCAGCTCTAACAGGGGCTCTAACACCGGGGAGCTGTTTTTT
>NA|NA|TRBV5-1|TRBJ1-2
CASSLGNSFYGYTF
TGCGCCAGCAGCTTGGGCAACAGCTTCTATGGCTACACCTTC
>NA|TRBD2|TRBV5-1|TRBJ2-3
CASSLGLAGNTDTQYF
TGCGCCAGCAGCTTAGGACTAGCGGGAAACACAGATACGCAGTATTTT
>NA|TRBD1|TRBV28|TRBJ1-2
CASSSTGGVYGYTF
TGTGCCAGCAGTTCGACAGGGGGCGTTTATGGCTACACCTTC
>NA|TRBD2|TRBV7-2|TRBJ2-3
CASSLLGGRATDTQYF
TGTGCCAGCAGCTTATTAGGCGGGAGGGCCACAGATACGCAGTATTTT
>NA|NA|TRBV5-4|TRBJ2-1
CASTLPERNEQFF
TGTGCCAGCACTCTCCCTGAGCGAAATGAGCAGTTCTTC
>few|NA|TRBV30|TRBJ1-1
CAWSRGTEAFF
TGTGCCTGGAGTCGGGGCACTGAAGCTTTCTTT
>once|TRBD2|TRBV28|TRBJ2-3
CASPPPLAGGTDTQYF
TGTGCCAGCCCACCCCCCCTAGCGGGAGGCACAGATACGCAGTATTTT
>NA|NA|TRBV27|TRBJ1-1
CASSSNPTGNTEAFF
TGTGCCAGCAGCAGCAATCCGACAGGGAACACTGAAGCTTTCTTT
>NA|NA|TRBV21-1|TRBJ1-2
CASSNRGRGFSGYTF
TGTGCCAGCAGCAATAGGGGCAGGGGGTTTTCTGGCTACACCTTC
>once|TRBD1|TRBV6-5|TRBJ2-5
CASSYGQGDLQETQYF
TGTGCCAGCAGTTACGGACAGGGAGACCTCCAAGAGACCCAGTACTTC
>NA|NA|TRBV19|TRBJ1-5
CASSNDRINSNQPQHF
TGTGCCAGTAGTAACGACAGGATCAATAGCAATCAGCCCCAGCATTTT
>NA|NA|TRBV10-1|TRBJ2-2
CASSSGSGELFF
TGCGCCAGCAGTTCGGGGTCCGGGGAGCTGTTTTTT
>once|NA|TRBV30|TRBJ1-4
CAWSYPRGATNEKLFF
TGTGCCTGGAGTTACCCACGGGGGGCAACTAATGAAAAACTGTTTTTT
>NA|NA|TRBV5-6|TRBJ2-7
CASSETGVAYEQYF
TGTGCCAGCAGCGAGACAGGAGTGGCCTACGAGCAGTACTTC
>once|NA|TRBV11-3|TRBJ2-1
CASSFTLDTRSYNEQFF
TGTGCCAGCAGCTTCACCTTAGACACCCGCTCCTACAATGAGCAGTTCTTC
>NA|TRBD2|TRBV7-9|TRBJ2-5
CASSLSMTSGSSSQETQYF
TGTGCCAGCAGTTTAAGTATGACTAGCGGCTCCTCCTCCCAAGAGACCCAGTACTTC
>few|NA|TRBV11-3|TRBJ2-1
CASSLGAGFEQFF
TGTGCCAGCAGCTTAGGGGCGGGGTTTGAGCAGTTCTTC
>NA|NA|TRBV30|TRBJ2-7
CASETNIYEQYF
TGTGCCTCCGAGACCAATATATACGAGCAGTACTTC
>NA|TRBD2|TRBV7-8|TRBJ2-2
CASSIGTSGNTGELFF
TGTGCCAGCAGTATAGGGACTAGCGGAAACACCGGGGAGCTGTTTTTT
>NA|NA|TRBV19|TRBJ2-7
CASSAPSYEQYF
TGTGCCAGTAGTGCCCCCTCCTACGAGCAGTACTTC
>NA|NA|TRBV7-9|TRBJ2-3
CASSLALQGSRADTQYF
TGTGCCAGCAGCTTAGCGCTACAGGGTTCCCGCGCAGATACGCAGTATTTT
>NA|NA|TRBV7-2|TRBJ1-1
CASSQSQTLNTEAFF
TGTGCCAGCAGCCAGTCCCAGACTTTGAACACTGAAGCTTTCTTT
>once|NA|TRBV5-1|TRBJ1-3
CASSLVGIVSGNTIYF
TGCGCCAGCAGCTTGGTAGGGATAGTCTCCGGAAACACCATATATTTT
>NA|NA|TRBV6-5|TRBJ2-1
CASSLSGSSYNEQFF
TGTGCCAGCAGTCTAAGCGGGTCCTCCTACAATGAGCAGTTCTTC
>NA|NA|TRBV28|TRBJ2-4
CASSLSREGIQYF
TGTGCCAGCAGTTTGTCCAGGGAAGGCATTCAGTACTTC
>NA|TRBD2|TRBV30|TRBJ2-3
CAWSWSAGASDTQYF
TGTGCCTGGAGTTGGAGCGCGGGAGCTTCAGATACGCAGTATTTT
>NA|NA|TRBV18|TRBJ2-5
CASSAGTAVKTQYF
TGTGCCAGCTCAGCCGGGACTGCGGTAAAGACCCAGTACTTC
>NA|NA|TRBV7-9|TRBJ2-3
CASSLGLSTDTQYF
TGTGCCAGCAGCTTAGGATTAAGCACAGATACGCAGTATTTT
>NA|TRBD2|TRBV7-3|TRBJ2-3
CASSATSGRAGDTQYF
TGTGCCAGCAGCGCAACTAGCGGGAGGGCCGGGGATACGCAGTATTTT
>NA|TRBD1|TRBV5-1|TRBJ1-1
CASSSLGQGASEAFF
TGCGCCAGCAGCTCCCTTGGACAGGGGGCCTCTGAAGCTTTCTTT
>NA|NA|TRBV6-1|TRBJ1-1
CASSLQGNPTEAFF
TGTGCCAGCAGCCTACAGGGAAATCCCACTGAAGCTTTCTTT